These 3 T cell receptor beta chains came from one sample sequenced in a study of T cell responses to AZD1222 COVID-19 vaccine. TCRdb's copy holds only in-frame clones and misses some; the assay was immunoSEQ multiplex PCR. The repertoire has about 85,000 clones, about 90% of them found once; the top ten carry 16%. Material: peripheral blood, obtained on day 0 of AZD1222 vaccination. The receptors stem from an adult in good health.

The rearrangement joins TRBV7-8 to TRBJ1-2; D might be TRBD1 (6 bases). V lost 4 bases, J lost 1 base, and 19 bases lay in between. Per germline, CDR1 SGHVS and CDR2 FQNEAQ. The CDR3 length is 17 residues. CDR3 protein: CASSSVGGTSFNYGYTF. The CDR3 DNA follows: TGTGCCAGCAGCTCTGTGGGGGGGACATCTTTTAACTATGGCTACACCTTC.

The chain links TRBV2 to TRBJ2-7, with no clear D. Germline assignment: CDR1 SNHLY and CDR2 FYNNEI. V lost 4 bases and J lost 1, with 8 bases in between. This CDR3 region has 13 residues. The CDR3 is CASSVIRSYEQYF. CDR3 DNA: TGTGCCAGCAGTGTAATCAGATCCTACGAGCAGTACTTC.

Written as DNA, the CDR3 is TGTGCCAGCAGGTCGGACAGGGGATCCTACGAGCAGTACTTC. Amino acid sequence: CASRSDRGSYEQYF. The chain links TRBV6-5 to TRBJ2-7, with 9 bases aligning to TRBD1. The CDR3 contains 14 residues. Germline trimming cut 6 bases from V and 1 base from J; bases unmatched to any gene: 4. In germline, CDR1 is MNHEY, CDR2 SVGAGI.